This T cell receptor (beta chain) was found in a study of control samples from healthy donors and cancer patients. Some clones are missing from TCRdb's copy, which holds only in-frame ones; the method was immunoSEQ multiplex PCR. Of tens of thousands of clones listed, roughly 78% are singletons. V gave up 4 bases and J gave up 5 bases, with 15 bases separating them. Germline CDR1 and CDR2: SGHRS and YFSETQ. The length of the CDR3 is 14 residues. The genes are TRBV5-1 and TRBJ2-5; tentatively, D is TRBD2 (5 bases). This clonotype was sampled from a woman in her fifties or sixties in good health. The source material was blood. The CDR3 is CASSLGSSGETQYF. CDR3 bases: TGCGCCAGCAGCCTCGGGTCCTCGGGGGAGACCCAGTACTTC. The full variable domain, with the rest looked up from reference TRBV5-1 and TRBJ2-5, is KAGVTQTPRYLIKTRGQQVTLSCSPISGHRSVSWYQQTPGQGLQFLFEYFSETQRNKGNFPGRFSGRQFSNSRSEMNVSTLELGDSALYLCASSLGSSGETQYFGPGTRLLVL.